The entry below gives a single TCR beta chain sequence along with its context. This sample is drawn from a study of T cells in localized non-small cell lung cancer. Clones were sequenced by immunoSEQ multiplex PCR, and TCRdb holds only the in-frame ones, with some missing. Of 7,000 to 10,000 clones in the sample, around 60% are singletons; the top ten hold roughly 7.4%. Germline V gene sequence: CDR1 SGDLS, CDR2 YYNGEE. This CDR3 has 15 amino acids. V shed 0 bases and J 8 bases; nucleotides not matched to a gene: 4. The chain recombines TRBV9 with TRBJ2-1; TRBD2 matches at 11 bases. The clonotype was recovered from a male donor at least 60 years old with stage I squamous cell lung carcinoma. The input for sequencing was lymph node tissue, taken before any cancer treatment. In DNA, the CDR3 is TGTGCCAGCAGCGTAGCTAGCGGGAGGCGAGATGAGCAGTTCTTC. Its protein product is CASSVASGRRDEQFF.